What follows describes a single TCR beta chain. No antigen is known for it. The junction does not match germline at one end; this may be a read error. This record belongs to a study of CD8 T cells in ankylosing spondylitis. Study-level points and caveats: As reported, disease-linked clones showed significant enrichment in matched ankylosing spondylitis synovial fluid.

One entry per CDR3 protein results from TCRdb running MiXCR on the 5' RACE reads. The data show around 130,000 distinct CDR3 sequences, roughly 13% seen once. The CDR3 is 15 amino acids. The V gene's germline CDR1 is SGHRS and CDR2 YFSETQ. The TCR was taken from a female donor with ankylosing spondylitis or in good health (not recorded which). Sequenced sample: blood, either unsorted or a sorted T cell fraction (not recorded which). V is TRBV5-1 and J is TRBJ2-2; 7 bases map to TRBD2. The CDR3 region has the DNA TGCGCCGGCAGCATCCTAGCGGCGAACACCGGGGAGCTGTTTTTT. Protein sequence: CAGSILAANTGELFF.